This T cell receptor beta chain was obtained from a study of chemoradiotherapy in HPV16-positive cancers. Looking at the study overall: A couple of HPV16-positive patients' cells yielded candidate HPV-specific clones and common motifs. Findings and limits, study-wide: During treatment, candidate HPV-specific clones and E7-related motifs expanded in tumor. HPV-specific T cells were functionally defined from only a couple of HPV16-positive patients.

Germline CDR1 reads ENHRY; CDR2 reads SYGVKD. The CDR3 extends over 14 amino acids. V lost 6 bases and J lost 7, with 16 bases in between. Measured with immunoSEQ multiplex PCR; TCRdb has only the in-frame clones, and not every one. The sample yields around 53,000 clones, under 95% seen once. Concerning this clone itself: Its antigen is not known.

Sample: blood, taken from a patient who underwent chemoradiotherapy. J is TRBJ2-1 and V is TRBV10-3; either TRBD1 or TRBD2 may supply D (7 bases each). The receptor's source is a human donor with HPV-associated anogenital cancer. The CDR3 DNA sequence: TGTGCCATCAGAGCGGGACAGAGAAGGAATGAGCAGTTCTTC. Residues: CAIRAGQRRNEQFF.